Detailed here is one TCR beta chain. This record comes from a study of control samples from healthy donors and cancer patients. Using immunoSEQ multiplex PCR, the repertoire was profiled, and TCRdb retains in-frame clones only, with some absent. The table lists fewer than 90,000 clones, about 90% of them singletons. CDR1 and CDR2 from the germline V gene are KGHSH and LQKENI. Trimming at V came to 4 bases and at J to 2 bases, leaving 3 bases not matched to a gene. CDR3 length: 15 residues. The chain carries TRBV18 and TRBJ2-5; 11 nucleotides match TRBD2. This TCR derives from a woman between 55 and 75 years old with head and neck cancer. The sequencing sample was made of PBMCs. The CDR3 sequence is CASSQTSGDQETQYF. DNA for the CDR3: TGTGCCAGCTCACAGACTAGCGGGGATCAAGAGACCCAGTACTTC.